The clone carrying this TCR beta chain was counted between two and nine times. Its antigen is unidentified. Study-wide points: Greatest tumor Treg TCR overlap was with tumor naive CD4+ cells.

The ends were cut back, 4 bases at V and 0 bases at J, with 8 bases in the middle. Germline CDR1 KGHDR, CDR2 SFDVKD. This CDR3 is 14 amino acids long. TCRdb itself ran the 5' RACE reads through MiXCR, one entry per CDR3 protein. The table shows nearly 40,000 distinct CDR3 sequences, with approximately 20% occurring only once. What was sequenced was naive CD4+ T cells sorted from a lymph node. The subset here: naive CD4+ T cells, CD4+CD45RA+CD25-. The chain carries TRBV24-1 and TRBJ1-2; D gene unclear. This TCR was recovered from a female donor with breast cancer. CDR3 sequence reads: CATSESTSNYGYTF. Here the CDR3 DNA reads TGTGCCACCAGTGAGTCGACATCTAACTATGGCTACACCTTC.